The rows below give T cell receptor beta chains drawn from one sample of a study of T cells in Graves' hyperthyroidism and ophthalmopathy. TCRdb redid the calling of the multiplex PCR reads with MiXCR, one entry per CDR3 protein. Counted here are about 300,000 distinct CDR3 sequences, about 14% occurring once; the ten biggest clones make up 7% to 8.5%. What was sequenced was blood. Every receptor here comes from a woman between 25 and 40 years old with Graves' hyperthyroidism that later progressed to Graves' ophthalmopathy. Both conserved end residues are part of each CDR3. A D gene is named only where the DNA matches it firmly. Size is stated for part of the rows, as once, few or many counts, or as a class when the clone is expanded.

d_call: .; clone_size: many; j_call: TRBJ2-3; v_call: TRBV7-8; cdr3_aa: CASKESGGWGDTQYF; cdr3_nt: TGTGCCAGCAAGGAGTCGGGCGGTTGGGGAGATACGCAGTATTTT
d_call: TRBD1; clone_size: many; j_call: TRBJ2-1; v_call: TRBV6-2/TRBV6-3; cdr3_aa: CASAPTGGSYNEQFF; cdr3_nt: TGTGCCAGCGCCCCAACAGGGGGCTCCTACAATGAGCAGTTCTTC
d_call: .; clone_size: few; j_call: TRBJ1-5; v_call: TRBV19; cdr3_aa: CASSVWGTGSNQPQHF; cdr3_nt: TGTGCCAGTAGCGTCTGGGGGACGGGGAGCAATCAGCCCCAGCATTTT
d_call: .; clone_size: many; j_call: TRBJ2-4; v_call: TRBV7-2; cdr3_aa: CASSPSTAKNIQYF; cdr3_nt: TGTGCCAGCAGCCCCTCGACCGCCAAAAACATTCAGTACTTC
d_call: .; clone_size: .; j_call: TRBJ2-7; v_call: TRBV9; cdr3_aa: CASSVGIGSALGEQYF; cdr3_nt: TGTGCCAGCAGCGTAGGTATCGGCAGTGCTCTGGGTGAGCAGTACTTC
d_call: .; clone_size: many; j_call: TRBJ1-5; v_call: TRBV12-3/TRBV12-4; cdr3_aa: CASRTGPGQPQHF; cdr3_nt: TGTGCCAGCAGAACAGGGCCGGGCCAGCCCCAGCATTTT
d_call: .; clone_size: many; j_call: TRBJ1-4; v_call: TRBV30; cdr3_aa: CAWTTGATNEKLFF; cdr3_nt: TGTGCCTGGACCACCGGGGCTACTAATGAAAAACTGTTTTTT
d_call: TRBD1; clone_size: many; j_call: TRBJ2-1; v_call: TRBV7-3; cdr3_aa: CASSLEGGAYNEQFF; cdr3_nt: TGTGCCAGCAGCTTAGAAGGGGGCGCCTACAATGAGCAGTTCTTC
d_call: .; clone_size: few; j_call: TRBJ1-5; v_call: TRBV20-1; cdr3_aa: CSASSFRINQPQHF; cdr3_nt: TGCAGTGCTAGTTCATTCAGGATAAATCAGCCCCAGCATTTT
d_call: .; clone_size: .; j_call: TRBJ2-5; v_call: TRBV12-3/TRBV12-4; cdr3_aa: CASSVGPQETQYF; cdr3_nt: TGTGCCAGCAGCGTAGGGCCCCAAGAGACCCAGTACTTC
d_call: TRBD1; clone_size: many; j_call: TRBJ2-7; v_call: TRBV7-8; cdr3_aa: CASSIGGQGPSSYEQYF; cdr3_nt: TGTGCCAGCAGCATAGGGGGACAGGGACCGAGCTCCTACGAGCAGTACTTC
d_call: TRBD1; clone_size: many; j_call: TRBJ1-4; v_call: TRBV6-1; cdr3_aa: CASMITGTGYEKLFF; cdr3_nt: TGTGCCAGCATGATAACCGGGACAGGGTATGAAAAACTGTTTTTT
d_call: TRBD1; clone_size: many; j_call: TRBJ2-2; v_call: TRBV2; cdr3_aa: CASSEEGATGELFF; cdr3_nt: TGTGCCAGCAGTGAAGAGGGGGCCACCGGGGAGCTGTTTTTT
d_call: TRBD2; clone_size: many; j_call: TRBJ2-7; v_call: TRBV28; cdr3_aa: CASSQGLAGPRYEQYF; cdr3_nt: TGTGCCAGCAGCCAGGGACTAGCGGGACCCCGATACGAGCAGTACTTC
d_call: .; clone_size: many; j_call: TRBJ1-5; v_call: TRBV4-1; cdr3_aa: CASSQVPASNQPQHF; cdr3_nt: TGCGCCAGCAGCCAAGTCCCTGCGAGCAATCAGCCCCAGCATTTT
d_call: .; clone_size: .; j_call: TRBJ2-5; v_call: TRBV7-2; cdr3_aa: CASSFSSRETQYF; cdr3_nt: TGTGCCAGCAGCTTCTCTTCGCGGGAGACCCAGTACTTC
d_call: TRBD1; clone_size: .; j_call: TRBJ1-6; v_call: TRBV9; cdr3_aa: CASSSQGAGNSPLHF; cdr3_nt: TGTGCCAGCAGCTCACAGGGGGCAGGGAATTCACCCCTCCACTTT
d_call: TRBD2; clone_size: .; j_call: TRBJ2-7; v_call: TRBV6-5; cdr3_aa: CASSSTSGAAYEQYF; cdr3_nt: TGTGCCAGCAGTTCAACTAGCGGGGCGGCCTACGAGCAGTACTTC
d_call: .; clone_size: many; j_call: TRBJ2-3; v_call: TRBV20-1; cdr3_aa: CSAPRGDTNTDTQYF; cdr3_nt: TGCAGTGCTCCCCGGGGGGACACCAACACAGATACGCAGTATTTT
d_call: .; clone_size: many; j_call: TRBJ2-7; v_call: TRBV29-1; cdr3_aa: CSVSPDSYEQYF; cdr3_nt: TGCAGCGTCAGCCCCGACAGTTACGAGCAGTACTTC
d_call: TRBD1; clone_size: many; j_call: TRBJ1-2; v_call: TRBV28; cdr3_aa: CASSPSGQARGYTF; cdr3_nt: TGTGCCAGCAGTCCATCGGGACAGGCGCGCGGCTACACCTTC
d_call: TRBD2; clone_size: .; j_call: TRBJ2-1; v_call: TRBV19; cdr3_aa: CASSIALTSYEQFF; cdr3_nt: TGTGCCAGTAGTATAGCCCTGACTAGCTATGAGCAGTTCTTC
d_call: .; clone_size: .; j_call: TRBJ2-1; v_call: TRBV7-8; cdr3_aa: CASSADGVNEQFF; cdr3_nt: TGTGCCAGCAGCGCCGACGGGGTCAATGAGCAGTTCTTC
d_call: TRBD1; clone_size: .; j_call: TRBJ1-2; v_call: TRBV28; cdr3_aa: CASRGDSYYGYTF; cdr3_nt: TGTGCCAGCCGGGGGGACAGCTACTATGGCTACACCTTC
d_call: .; clone_size: many; j_call: TRBJ1-1; v_call: TRBV6-1; cdr3_aa: CATRPGQQNTEAFF; cdr3_nt: TGTGCCACGCGGCCGGGACAACAGAACACTGAAGCTTTCTTT
d_call: TRBD2; clone_size: .; j_call: TRBJ2-7; v_call: TRBV28; cdr3_aa: CASSRGLAGGTYEQYF; cdr3_nt: TGTGCCAGCAGTCGGGGACTAGCGGGAGGCACCTACGAGCAGTACTTC
d_call: TRBD2; clone_size: .; j_call: TRBJ2-1; v_call: TRBV29-1; cdr3_aa: CSVELGTSGRDEQFF; cdr3_nt: TGCAGCGTTGAATTGGGGACTAGCGGGAGGGACGAGCAGTTCTTC
d_call: TRBD1; clone_size: .; j_call: TRBJ1-6; v_call: TRBV4-1; cdr3_aa: CASTLDGRGRSPLHF; cdr3_nt: TGCGCCAGCACCCTAGATGGGAGGGGGCGATCACCCCTCCACTTT
d_call: .; clone_size: few; j_call: TRBJ2-7; v_call: TRBV20-1; cdr3_aa: CSARSTETYEQYF; cdr3_nt: TGCAGTGCTAGGTCGACAGAGACCTACGAGCAGTACTTC
d_call: .; clone_size: many; j_call: TRBJ2-7; v_call: TRBV3-1; cdr3_aa: CASSRPILGTYEQYF; cdr3_nt: TGTGCCAGCAGCCGCCCGATCTTGGGTACCTACGAGCAGTACTTC
d_call: .; clone_size: .; j_call: TRBJ2-2; v_call: TRBV20-1; cdr3_aa: CSASKANTGELFF; cdr3_nt: TGCAGTGCTAGTAAAGCGAACACCGGGGAGCTGTTTTTT
d_call: .; clone_size: few; j_call: TRBJ2-3; v_call: TRBV15; cdr3_aa: CATRRDPDTQYF; cdr3_nt: TGTGCCACAAGACGAGACCCAGATACGCAGTATTTT
d_call: TRBD1; clone_size: few; j_call: TRBJ2-7; v_call: TRBV7-3; cdr3_aa: CASSSRDRDYEQYF; cdr3_nt: TGTGCCAGCAGCTCCCGAGACAGGGACTACGAGCAGTACTTC
d_call: TRBD2; clone_size: many; j_call: TRBJ2-7; v_call: TRBV29-1; cdr3_aa: CSVSGGRDEQYF; cdr3_nt: TGCAGCGTTTCGGGCGGGAGGGACGAGCAGTACTTC
d_call: TRBD2; clone_size: many; j_call: TRBJ2-3; v_call: TRBV7-9; cdr3_aa: CASSATPPGGLDTQYF; cdr3_nt: TGTGCCAGCAGCGCGACACCCCCGGGAGGGCTGGATACGCAGTATTTT
d_call: .; clone_size: many; j_call: TRBJ2-1; v_call: TRBV11-3; cdr3_aa: CASSLKGELGPYNEQFF; cdr3_nt: TGTGCCAGCAGCTTAAAAGGCGAGCTAGGCCCCTACAATGAGCAGTTCTTC